Given below is one TCR beta chain in context. The sample comes from a study of OX40 agonist ivuxolimab in advanced cancers. The table came from immunoSEQ multiplex PCR; TCRdb's copy has only in-frame clones and leaves some out. Seen here are around 38,000 clones, around 92% observed once, and the top ten hold roughly 9%. This CDR3 is built from 13 residues. Germline loops: CDR1 SNHLY, CDR2 FYNNEI. The V and J ends lost 7 bases and 3 bases, in that order; junction bases with no gene match: 2. The V call is TRBV2, the J call TRBJ2-7; 11 bases agree with TRBD2. This receptor was obtained from an adult with an advanced solid tumor such as melanoma, head and neck, liver or kidney cancer. The starting material was CD4+ or CD8+ T cells sorted from blood, obtained in a trial of the OX40 agonist ivuxolimab. Here the CDR3 reads CASTGTSGYEQYF. As DNA, the CDR3 is TGTGCCAGCACCGGGACTAGCGGCTACGAGCAGTACTTC.